These 4 T cell receptor beta chains were sequenced from one sample in a study of cytomegalovirus exposure and HLA in healthy donors. Primers for the PCR totalled 60 Vbeta and 13 Jbeta. Here immunoSEQ multiplex PCR was the method, and the copy in TCRdb shows in-frame clones only, minus some. The table includes about 77,000 clones, about 80% detected once. Sequenced material: PBMCs. The source of these receptors is a man aged 35 to 55 in good health and CMV-seronegative.

This chain connects TRBV6-4 to TRBJ1-2; TRBD1 aligns across 12 bases. CDR1 and CDR2 from the germline V gene are MRHNA and SNTAGT. CDR3 length: 16 residues. The V and J ends lost 6 bases and 4 bases, in that order; junction bases with no gene match: 9. The CDR3 reads CASSPGTGGLGYGYTF. In nucleotides, the CDR3 is TGTGCCAGCAGCCCCGGGACAGGGGGCTTGGGCTATGGCTACACCTTC.

The J gene is TRBJ2-7, the V gene TRBV6-5; possibly TRBD1 for D (6 bases). The CDR3 contains 16 residues. Deletions cut 0 bases from V and 3 bases from J, with 15 bases between. The germline V gene encodes CDR1 MNHEY and CDR2 SVGAGI. The CDR3 sequence is CASSYSYPGRGYEQYF. For the CDR3, the DNA is TGTGCCAGCAGTTACTCGTATCCGGGCAGGGGCTACGAGCAGTACTTC.

The chain carries TRBV6-5 and TRBJ1-5; D unclear. Between the trimmed V and J ends, which lost 2 bases and 4 bases, there was a span of 6 bases. The germline CDR1 and CDR2 sequences are MNHEY and SVGAGI. The CDR3 is 13 residues long. This CDR3 is CASSYGGNQPQHF. The CDR3 nucleotides read TGTGCCAGCAGTTACGGCGGGAATCAGCCCCAGCATTTT.

By share of the sample, this clone is medium-sized. This CDR3 is CASSYSRELFF. The CDR3 nucleotides read TGTGCCAGCAGTTACTCGAGGGAACTGTTTTTT. V is TRBV6-6 and J is TRBJ1-4; D remains ambiguous. Germline V gene data show CDR1 as MNHNY and CDR2 as SVGAGI (reference sequence). The V end lost 0 bases, the J end lost 12 bases, and 5 bases lay between the germline ends. This CDR3 spans 11 amino acids.